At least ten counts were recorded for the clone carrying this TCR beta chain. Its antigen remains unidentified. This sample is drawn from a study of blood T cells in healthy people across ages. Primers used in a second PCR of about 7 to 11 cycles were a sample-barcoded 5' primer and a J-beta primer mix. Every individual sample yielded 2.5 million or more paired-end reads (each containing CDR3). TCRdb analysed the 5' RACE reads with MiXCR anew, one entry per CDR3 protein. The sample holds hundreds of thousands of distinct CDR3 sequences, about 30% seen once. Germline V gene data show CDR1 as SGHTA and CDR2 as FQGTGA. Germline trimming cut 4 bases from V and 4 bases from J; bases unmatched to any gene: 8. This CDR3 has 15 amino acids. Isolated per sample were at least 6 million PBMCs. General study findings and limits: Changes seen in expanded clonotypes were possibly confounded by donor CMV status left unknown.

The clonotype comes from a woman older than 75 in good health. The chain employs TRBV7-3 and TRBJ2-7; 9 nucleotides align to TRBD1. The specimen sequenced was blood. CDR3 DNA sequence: TGTGCCAGCAGCTCCGCCCGGGACAGGGAGTACGAGCAGTACTTC. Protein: CASSSARDREYEQYF.